This T cell receptor beta chain comes out of a study of blood T cells in healthy people across ages. A few counts support this clonotype. What it recognizes is unknown. Study-wide findings and caveats: A roughly linear age-dependent decrease characterized TCR beta diversity per million T cells.

The sample providers were healthy Caucasian people from Russia, aged about 6 to 100. Germline V CDR1 and CDR2: MNHEY, SMNVEV (reference sequence). V was clipped by 3 bases and J by 6 bases; unmatched bases: 14. CDR3 length: 18 residues. A second roughly 6 to 12 cycle PCR used barcoded and J-beta primers. TCRdb called the 5' RACE reads again in MiXCR, with one record for every CDR3 protein. This sample has under 750,000 distinct CDR3 sequences, with 40% to 50% found just once. The TCR comes from a man aged 80 or over in good health. The material sequenced was blood. The V and J genes are TRBV27 and TRBJ2-1; 10 bases match TRBD2. The CDR3 sequence is CASSLSPSGGSKSNEQFF. CDR3 DNA: TGTGCCAGCAGTTTGTCCCCTAGCGGGGGCTCCAAGAGCAATGAGCAGTTCTTC.